The rows below give T cell receptor beta chains drawn from one sample of a study of cytomegalovirus exposure and HLA in healthy donors. Sequenced by immunoSEQ multiplex PCR; TCRdb stores in-frame clones only, minus some. The sample records roughly 130,000 clones, 65% to 90% being singletons. The sample taken for sequencing was PBMCs. These receptors all stem from a woman aged 18-29 years in good health and CMV-seropositive. The CDR3 runs from the conserved cysteine through the conserved F or W. A D gene is named only where the DNA matches it firmly. Not every row has a clone size; where given, it reads once, few, many or a size class.

>NA|TRBV9|TRBJ2-7|NA
TGTGCCAGCAGCGTAGCCTCGAGCTCCTACGAGCAGTACTTC
CASSVASSSYEQYF
>NA|TRBV18|TRBJ2-1|TRBD1
TGTGCCAGCTCACCTAGGACAGGGGGGGATGAGCAGTTCTTC
CASSPRTGGDEQFF
>NA|TRBV27|TRBJ2-7|NA
TGTGCCAGCAGTCCGTTAATTCGGGACTCCTACGAGCAGTACTTC
CASSPLIRDSYEQYF
>NA|TRBV13|TRBJ2-5|NA
TGTGCCAGCAGCTTAGAAAGAGGGCTCGAGACCCAGTACTTC
CASSLERGLETQYF
>NA|TRBV6-4|TRBJ2-3|TRBD2
TGTGCCAGCAGTCATAATAGCGGGGGGGCAGATACGCAGTATTTT
CASSHNSGGADTQYF
>NA|TRBV6-5|TRBJ2-1|NA
TGTGCCAGCAGCGGGGGCAATGAGCAGTTCTTC
CASSGGNEQFF
>NA|TRBV5-6|TRBJ2-1|NA
TGTGCCAGCAGCCTATTCCAGGGGCAGGAGCAGTTCTTC
CASSLFQGQEQFF
>NA|TRBV2|TRBJ1-6|NA
TGTGCCAGCAGCAGGGCCGGCCGCGACTCACCCCTCCACTTT
CASSRAGRDSPLHF
>NA|TRBV5-1|TRBJ1-1|NA
TGCGCCAGCAGCTTGAAGGGGCAGGGCAGTAACACTGAAGCTTTCTTT
CASSLKGQGSNTEAFF
>NA|TRBV5-1|TRBJ1-1|NA
TGCGCCAGCAGCCTCCCCACCCAGGGTCAAATTATGAACACTGAAGCTTTCTTT
CASSLPTQGQIMNTEAFF
>NA|TRBV5-5|TRBJ1-1|NA
TGTGCCAGCAGCCGAGGGAACACTGAAGCTTTCTTT
CASSRGNTEAFF
>NA|TRBV27|TRBJ1-2|NA
TGTGCCAGCACCCCCCAAGGGGGTAGCTATGGCTACACCTTC
CASTPQGGSYGYTF
>once|TRBV5-1|TRBJ2-5|TRBD1
TGCGCCAGCAGATCGCGAGGACAGGGGGAAGAGACCCAGTACTTC
CASRSRGQGEETQYF
>NA|TRBV2|TRBJ2-7|TRBD1
TGTGCCAGCAGTGATCAGGGGGCCTACGAGCAGTACTTC
CASSDQGAYEQYF
>NA|TRBV5-6|TRBJ1-1|NA
TGTGCCAGCAGTCCCAGGGGAACTGAAGCTTTCTTT
CASSPRGTEAFF
>once|TRBV6-4|TRBJ2-3|NA
TGTGCCAGCAGTGTTGACAGCAACACAGATACGCAGTATTTT
CASSVDSNTDTQYF
>NA|TRBV6-7|TRBJ2-3|TRBD1
TGTGCCAGCTCGGACAGGGGAAGGAGCACAGATACGCAGTATTTT
CASSDRGRSTDTQYF
>NA|TRBV5-1|TRBJ2-7|NA
TGCGCCAGCAGCTTGGGCGGGGTGGTCGAGCAGTACTTC
CASSLGGVVEQYF
>NA|TRBV30|TRBJ2-2|NA
TGTGCCTGGAGTGGGTGGGGGGACACCGGGGAGCTGTTTTTT
CAWSGWGDTGELFF
>few|TRBV25-1|TRBJ1-3|TRBD1
TGTGCCAGCAGTGGAGGACAGGACCTCGACACCATATATTTT
CASSGGQDLDTIYF